Listed below are T cell receptor beta chains from one sample, sequenced in a study of identifying expanded T cells in peripheral blood. Only in-frame clones appear in the TCRdb table, and some are missing; sequencing was by immunoSEQ multiplex PCR. This table holds approximately 79,000 clones, 85% to 90% found once. The sample was blood. The receptor source for this set is a person between 18 and 69 years old in good health. The CDR3 runs from the conserved cysteine through the conserved F or W.

CDR3aa: CASSPGTYQTQYF
v_gene: TRBV28
j_gene: TRBJ2-5

CDR3aa: CASSLDRMGATMPGELFF
v_gene: TRBV7-9
j_gene: TRBJ2-2

CDR3aa: CASSLYSGVGYEQYF
v_gene: TRBV7-3
j_gene: TRBJ2-7

CDR3aa: CASSGVTGAFF
v_gene: TRBV27
j_gene: TRBJ1-1

CDR3aa: CASSLGTSPPEAFF
v_gene: TRBV11-2
j_gene: TRBJ1-1

CDR3aa: CASSAETRREQFF
v_gene: TRBV9
j_gene: TRBJ2-1

CDR3aa: CASSLALGWQFF
v_gene: TRBV7-2
j_gene: TRBJ2-1

CDR3aa: CASSFRDSYNEQFF
v_gene: TRBV7-2
j_gene: TRBJ2-1

CDR3aa: CASIPTPVSYGYTF
v_gene: TRBV2
j_gene: TRBJ1-2

CDR3aa: CASSFRGGNQPQHF
v_gene: TRBV27
j_gene: TRBJ1-5

CDR3aa: CASSDPWSNEQFF
v_gene: TRBV9
j_gene: TRBJ2-1

CDR3aa: CASRKGLVETQYF
v_gene: TRBV19
j_gene: TRBJ2-5

CDR3aa: CASSVTGMDQPQHF
v_gene: TRBV5-1
j_gene: TRBJ1-5

CDR3aa: CASSSGRAPGNEQFF
v_gene: TRBV18
j_gene: TRBJ2-1

CDR3aa: CASSSSGSPEQYF
v_gene: TRBV6-5
j_gene: TRBJ2-7

CDR3aa: CASSARTDNEKLFF
v_gene: TRBV4-3
j_gene: TRBJ1-4

CDR3aa: CASLGTSPYF
v_gene: TRBV28
j_gene: TRBJ2-7

CDR3aa: CASSEEGGGYYYEQYF
v_gene: TRBV11-2
j_gene: TRBJ2-7

CDR3aa: CASSLKYAGPYEQYF
v_gene: TRBV7-2
j_gene: TRBJ2-7

CDR3aa: CSVDGTSGSFVDEQFF
v_gene: TRBV29-1
j_gene: TRBJ2-1

CDR3aa: CASRGPNSPLHF
v_gene: TRBV6-5
j_gene: TRBJ1-6

CDR3aa: CASSLWSGEYNEQFF
v_gene: TRBV7-2
j_gene: TRBJ2-1

CDR3aa: CASTPDPQGTQYF
v_gene: TRBV19
j_gene: TRBJ2-5

CDR3aa: CASSEEGTGNYNEQFF
v_gene: TRBV6-4
j_gene: TRBJ2-1

CDR3aa: CASSLEAGDIYEQYF
v_gene: TRBV27
j_gene: TRBJ2-7

CDR3aa: CASSQAVASRKRGLYEQYF
v_gene: TRBV4-1
j_gene: TRBJ2-7

CDR3aa: CASSQGAVGGPAEKLFF
v_gene: TRBV4-3
j_gene: TRBJ1-4

CDR3aa: CASSRDRGSEQYF
v_gene: TRBV11-2
j_gene: TRBJ2-7

CDR3aa: CASSVDRPTSTDTQYF
v_gene: TRBV9
j_gene: TRBJ2-3

CDR3aa: CASSLTGDTEAFF
v_gene: TRBV11-2
j_gene: TRBJ1-1

CDR3aa: CASSVAFAGANVLTF
v_gene: TRBV9
j_gene: TRBJ2-6

CDR3aa: CASGRQFEKLFF
v_gene: TRBV6-1
j_gene: TRBJ1-4

CDR3aa: CASSYTGKGYTF
v_gene: TRBV6-5
j_gene: TRBJ1-2

CDR3aa: CASSPDRLETQYF
v_gene: TRBV11-2
j_gene: TRBJ2-5

CDR3aa: CASSSGLAGATDTQYF
v_gene: TRBV27
j_gene: TRBJ2-3

CDR3aa: CASSLGLGQGGGYGYTF
v_gene: TRBV13
j_gene: TRBJ1-2

CDR3aa: CASSSGPKETQYF
v_gene: TRBV7-2
j_gene: TRBJ2-5

CDR3aa: CASSLDNAETQYF
v_gene: TRBV5-4
j_gene: TRBJ2-5

CDR3aa: CASSEQRGFHEQYF
v_gene: TRBV2
j_gene: TRBJ2-7

CDR3aa: CASSTDRQYGYTF
v_gene: TRBV18
j_gene: TRBJ1-2

CDR3aa: CASSFTGAGANVLTF
v_gene: TRBV7-9
j_gene: TRBJ2-6

CDR3aa: CASSPRTGYEAFF
v_gene: TRBV7-2
j_gene: TRBJ1-1

CDR3aa: CASSPSSYNEQFF
v_gene: TRBV7-2
j_gene: TRBJ2-1

CDR3aa: CASSLVPGQGSYYEQYF
v_gene: TRBV7-8
j_gene: TRBJ2-7

CDR3aa: CSVDGRGETEAFF
v_gene: TRBV29-1
j_gene: TRBJ1-1

CDR3aa: CASSSSRINRGQGYTF
v_gene: TRBV6-5
j_gene: TRBJ1-2

CDR3aa: CASSLFQDTQYF
v_gene: TRBV28
j_gene: TRBJ2-3

CDR3aa: CASSVASGGALETQYF
v_gene: TRBV9
j_gene: TRBJ2-5

CDR3aa: CASSFAPGQNTEAFF
v_gene: TRBV5-6
j_gene: TRBJ1-1

CDR3aa: CASTINRVSLEAFF
v_gene: TRBV6-1
j_gene: TRBJ1-1

CDR3aa: CASSLKREDEQFF
v_gene: TRBV11-3
j_gene: TRBJ2-1

CDR3aa: CASSLARGRTGNTIYF
v_gene: TRBV7-2
j_gene: TRBJ1-3

CDR3aa: CASSLSGQPNTEAFF
v_gene: TRBV7-2
j_gene: TRBJ1-1

CDR3aa: CASSLYRTTEAFF
v_gene: TRBV27
j_gene: TRBJ1-1

CDR3aa: CATQTGFHYEQYF
v_gene: TRBV6-5
j_gene: TRBJ2-7

CDR3aa: CASSLKAGNTEAFF
v_gene: TRBV7-2
j_gene: TRBJ1-1

CDR3aa: CASRRGLAGGNTGELFF
v_gene: TRBV13
j_gene: TRBJ2-2

CDR3aa: CASSPMLGGEQETQYF
v_gene: TRBV7-9
j_gene: TRBJ2-5